This entry features one TCR beta chain sequence. Its antigen is unidentified. These data come from a study of pediatric ulcerative colitis. About the study: Several patients showed pancolitis and two showed left-sided colitis.

Ulcerative colitis patients received no immunosuppressive medication before the diagnostic colonoscopy. V was shortened by 5 bases and J by 2 bases, with 7 bases between the two germline ends. The CDR3 is made up of 13 amino acids. CDR1 and CDR2 from the germline V gene are MNHEY and SMNVEV (reference sequence). Assay: immunoSEQ multiplex PCR; the TCRdb copy retains only in-frame clones and omits some. This sample yields about 64,000 clones, of which just over 75% are seen a single time; roughly 5.2% belongs to the top ten. Study outcomes and limitations: Substantially fewer templates came from two patients' blood samples. Total lymphocyte DNA, not sorted subsets, was the template.

This receptor was obtained from a boy younger than 18 with moderate ulcerative colitis. Sequencing used blood. The rearrangement joins TRBV27 to TRBJ2-1, with D hard to call. CDR3 protein: CASSPDPYNEQFF. For the CDR3, the DNA is TGTGCCAGCAGTCCGGACCCCTACAATGAGCAGTTCTTC.